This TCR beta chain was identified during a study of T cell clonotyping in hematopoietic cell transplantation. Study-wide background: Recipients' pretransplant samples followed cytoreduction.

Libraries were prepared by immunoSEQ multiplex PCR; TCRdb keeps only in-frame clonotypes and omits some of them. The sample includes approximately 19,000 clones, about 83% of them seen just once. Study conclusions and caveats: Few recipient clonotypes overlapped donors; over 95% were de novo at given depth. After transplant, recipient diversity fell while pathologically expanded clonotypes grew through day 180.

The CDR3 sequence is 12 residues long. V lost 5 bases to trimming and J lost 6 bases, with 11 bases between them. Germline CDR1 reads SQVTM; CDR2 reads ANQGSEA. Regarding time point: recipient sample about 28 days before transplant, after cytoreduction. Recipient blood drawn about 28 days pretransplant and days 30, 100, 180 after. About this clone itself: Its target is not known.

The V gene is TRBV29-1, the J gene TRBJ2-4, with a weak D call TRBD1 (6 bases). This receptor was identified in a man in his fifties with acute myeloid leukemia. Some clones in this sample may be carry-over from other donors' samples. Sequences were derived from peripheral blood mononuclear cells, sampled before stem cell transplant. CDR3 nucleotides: TGCAGCGTTAGGACAGAGATAAACATTCAGTACTTC. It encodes CSVRTEINIQYF.